These T cell receptor beta chains were read from a single sample in a study of blood T cells in healthy people across ages. TCRdb fed the 5' RACE reads into MiXCR, producing one record per CDR3 protein. This table holds fewer than 2 million distinct CDR3 sequences, around 42% found once. Sample: blood. Receptors originate from a human donor in good health. CDR3s include the opening cysteine and the closing phenylalanine or tryptophan.

V	CDR3
TRBV24-1	CATSDLPALSGNTGELFF
TRBV20-1	CSARPTTAARGTEAFF
TRBV15	CATSRDLRAAYEQYF
TRBV11-3	CASSLYGDLAKNIQYF
TRBV12-3/TRBV12-4	CASSRGLRGETQYF
TRBV13	CASSFPMEETQYF
TRBV10-3	CAISGQGSNQPQHF
TRBV7-9	CASSLGTDDYGYTF
TRBV6-5	CASSGGRGETQYF
TRBV3-1	CASSQDSSGPSYEQYF
TRBV29-1	CSVANRDEQFF
TRBV3-1	CASSFVWGSGANVLTF
TRBV20-1	CSAIGLAYEQYF
TRBV7-2	CASSLGAGPYNEQFF
TRBV4-1	CASSQDTGINQPQHF
TRBV9	CASSVTGTANSPLHF
TRBV5-1	CASSLEVSNTEAFF